Here is one TCR beta chain with its context. Its antigen remains unknown. This entry comes from a study of cytomegalovirus exposure and HLA in healthy donors. Points from the study as a whole: Later work found most CMV-associated TCR beta chains apparently HLA-restricted.

The PCR was carried out with 60 Vbeta primers and 13 Jbeta primers. The method was immunoSEQ multiplex PCR; TCRdb's version includes in-frame clones alone and lacks a portion of them. The sample shows 100,000 or so clones, 76% of them seen only once. V gave up 1 base and J gave up 7 bases; unmatched junction bases: 10. Germline V gene sequence: CDR1 LNHDA, CDR2 SQIVND (reference sequence). The CDR3 has 17 residues. This rearrangement joins TRBV19 to TRBJ1-1, with TRBD1 matching over 12 bases. The receptor comes from a man in his forties or fifties in good health and CMV-seropositive. The sample comprised PBMCs. In DNA form, the CDR3 reads TGTGCCAGTAGTATAGTGTCGGGACAGGGGGCAGGCGGTGAAGCTTTCTTT. It is translated as CASSIVSGQGAGGEAFF.